Below are 27 T cell receptor beta chains sequenced from a single sample in a study of cytomegalovirus exposure and HLA in healthy donors. PCR was performed using 60 Vbeta and 13 Jbeta primers. This table comes from immunoSEQ multiplex PCR, and its TCRdb copy is limited to in-frame clones, with some not included. This sample's table reports around 210,000 clones. Sample: PBMCs. The source is a woman in her twenties or thirties in good health and CMV-seropositive.

The chain couples TRBV27 to TRBJ2-2, with 7 bases identical to TRBD1. The ends lost 6 bases at V and 6 bases at J; junction bases unmatched: 7. The CDR3 loop spans 14 amino acids. Looked up from germline, CDR1 is MNHEY and CDR2 is SMNVEV (reference sequence). This CDR3 is CASSPSTGSGELFF. The CDR3 nucleotides read TGTGCCAGCAGCCCGTCGACAGGGTCCGGGGAGCTGTTTTTT.

DNA for the CDR3: TGTGCCAGCAGCACGGGACAGATGAACACCGGGGAGCTGTTTTTT. Translation: CASSTGQMNTGELFF. This chain connects TRBV28 to TRBJ2-2; 7 bases are a match to TRBD1. CDR1 is MDHEN and CDR2 is SYDVKM in the germline V gene. The CDR3 length is 15 residues. Unmatched junction bases numbered 5, after V lost 6 bases and J lost 1 base.

The chain recombines TRBV6-6 with TRBJ2-1; 7 nucleotides line up with TRBD1. V was pared by 7 bases and J by 7 bases, with 10 bases of the junction left unmatched. Germline CDR1 and CDR2: MNHNY and SVGAGI (reference sequence). The CDR3 consists of 14 residues. CDR3 DNA: TGTGCCAGCAATAGACAGGGTCTTAGTAATGAGCAGTTCTTC. Residues: CASNRQGLSNEQFF.

CDR3 loop: CATSRDRTGGTQYF. CDR3 bases: TGTGCCACCAGCAGAGATAGGACCGGAGGGACCCAGTACTTC. This chain uses TRBV15 with TRBJ2-5; tentatively, D is TRBD2 (5 bases). The CDR3 contains 14 residues. Germline assignment: CDR1 LNHNV and CDR2 YYDKDF (reference sequence). Trimming took 0 bases from V and 7 from J, leaving 12 bases between them. The full variable domain, in which reference TRBV15 and TRBJ2-5 provide the parts outside the CDR3, is DAMVIQNPRYQVTQFGKPVTLSCSQTLNHNVMYWYQQKSSQAPKLLFHYYDKDFNNEADTPDNFQSRRPNTSFCFLDIRSPGLGDTAMYLCATSRDRTGGTQYFGPGTRLLVL.

The V and J genes are TRBV12-5 and TRBJ2-3, with D perhaps matching TRBD1 (6 bases). With 4 bases removed from V and 2 bases from J, the gap between germline ends came to 10 bases. The CDR3 covers 14 residues. Germline V gene lookup returns CDR1 LGHNT and CDR2 FRNRAP. CDR3 sequence (DNA): TGTGCTAGTGGTTCGGACAGACACACAGATACGCAGTATTTT. This translates into CASGSDRHTDTQYF.

This sequence joins TRBV18 and TRBJ2-1; D gene ambiguous. CDR3 length: 12 amino acids. Germline V gives CDR1 KGHSH, CDR2 LQKENI. The V end lost 0 bases, the J end lost 10 bases, and 7 bases lay between the germline ends. CDR3 sequence: CASSPPSREQFF. CDR3 nucleotides: TGTGCCAGCTCACCACCGAGCCGAGAGCAGTTCTTC.

V gene TRBV18 combines with J gene TRBJ1-1; TRBD1 is a possible D gene (6 bases). The CDR3 has 15 residues. Trimming left V 5 bases short and J 0 bases short, with 13 bases between. The germline CDR1 and CDR2 sequences are KGHSH and LQKENI. CDR3 residues: CASSRLQGMNTEAFF. The DNA for the CDR3 is TGTGCCAGCTCAAGACTACAGGGTATGAACACTGAAGCTTTCTTT.

The rearrangement joins TRBV5-6 to TRBJ2-1; the D gene is possibly TRBD1 (6 bases). Trimming took off 4 bases at V and 7 bases at J, with 21 bases between the two ends. CDR1 and CDR2 (germline): SGHDT, YYEEEE. There are 16 residues in the CDR3. The CDR3 spells CASSHGGGKGVNEQFF. DNA for the CDR3: TGTGCCAGCAGCCACGGTGGGGGAAAGGGGGTAAATGAGCAGTTCTTC. The variable domain in full, completed from reference TRBV5-6 and TRBJ2-1, reads DAGVTQSPTHLIKTRGQQVTLRCSPKSGHDTVSWYQQALGQGPQFIFQYYEEEERQRGNFPDRFSGHQFPNYSSELNVNALLLGDSALYLCASSHGGGKGVNEQFFGPGTRLTVL.

The gene calls are TRBV9 and TRBJ2-1; no clear D. Trimming took off 0 bases at V and 4 bases at J, with 8 bases between the two ends. The CDR3 is 14 amino acids. Per germline, CDR1 SGDLS and CDR2 YYNGEE. For the CDR3, the DNA is TGTGCCAGCAGCGTAGCTCAGTTTTACAATGAGCAGTTCTTC. It is translated as CASSVAQFYNEQFF.

V usage is TRBV27 and J usage is TRBJ1-2, with D maybe TRBD1 (5 bases). This CDR3 has 16 amino acids. CDR1 is MNHEY, CDR2 SMNVEV, per germline (reference sequence). V lost 6 bases to trimming and J lost 8 bases, with 25 bases between them. The CDR3 nucleotides are TGTGCCAGCAGCCGCCTCGGGGGGTCGACCATGGGAGGCTACACCTTC. Translated: CASSRLGGSTMGGYTF.

V gene TRBV7-9 combines with J gene TRBJ2-5, with 9 positions matching TRBD2. The closer fit of TRBJ2-7 to the DNA end suggests the J call may be wrong. This CDR3 is 15 amino acids long. The germline V gene has CDR1 SEHNR and CDR2 FQNEAQ (reference sequence). The DNA of the CDR3 is TGTGCCAGCAGCCTGAGCGGGGGGTCTTCCTACGAGCAGTACTTC. It specifies CASSLSGGSSYEQYF.

V gene TRBV7-2 combines with J gene TRBJ2-7, with TRBD2 identical over 12 bases. V was clipped by 5 bases and J by 9 bases; unmatched bases: 11. CDR3 length: 15 residues. Germline-derived CDR1 and CDR2 are SGHTA and FQGNSA. CDR3 coding DNA: TGTGCCAGCAGCAATTTGGCTAGCGGGAGGGTTGGGCAGTACTTC. Translation gives CASSNLASGRVGQYF.

This chain uses TRBV6-5 with TRBJ1-1, with a tentative D call TRBD1 (5 bases). Germline assignment: CDR1 MNHEY and CDR2 SVGAGI. There are 11 residues in the CDR3. The V and J ends lost 3 bases and 10 bases respectively, with 9 bases between them. The CDR3 sequence: CASSYMGGAFF. In DNA, the CDR3 is TGTGCCAGCAGTTATATGGGGGGAGCTTTCTTT.

The chain links TRBV6-1 to TRBJ1-5; the D is unclear. Trimming removed 3 bases from V and 0 bases from J, with 9 bases in between. This CDR3 has 15 amino acids. Germline CDR1 is MNHNS and CDR2 is SASEGT. DNA of the CDR3: TGTGCCAGCAGTGATTTTACGGTTAGCAATCAGCCCCAGCATTTT. Its translation is CASSDFTVSNQPQHF.

This CDR3 is CASSSTIRDRETEAFF. The DNA for the CDR3 is TGCGCCAGCAGCTCGACAATCCGGGACAGGGAAACTGAAGCTTTCTTT. The gene calls are TRBV5-1 and TRBJ1-1; TRBD1 agrees at 9 bases. The V gene's germline CDR1 is SGHRS and CDR2 YFSETQ. The CDR3 is 16 amino acids. The V segment lost 3 bases and the J segment 5 bases; nucleotides outside the gene matches: 11.

The chain is built from TRBV4-2 and TRBJ2-5, with 7 bases that match TRBD2. Germline V gene sequence: CDR1 LGHNA, CDR2 YNFKEQ. V dropped 4 bases and J dropped 2; count of bases not matched to a gene: 7. This CDR3 is built from 15 residues. The CDR3 loop is CASSRGGGEQETQYF. The CDR3 nucleotides read TGTGCCAGCAGCCGGGGGGGAGGGGAACAAGAGACCCAGTACTTC.

The V gene is TRBV5-1, the J gene TRBJ2-1; TRBD1 matches at 9 bases. V shed 1 base, J shed 4 bases, and the junction held 3 bases outside the gene matches. CDR1 and CDR2 (germline): SGHRS, YFSETQ. The CDR3 has 15 amino acids. The CDR3 loop is CASSLRDRAYNEQFF. The CDR3, as DNA: TGCGCCAGCAGCTTGCGGGACAGGGCATACAATGAGCAGTTCTTC.

CDR3 coding DNA: TGTGCCTGGAGTGGAGCGGGGTGGAGGGAGCAGTTCTTC. Amino acid sequence: CAWSGAGWREQFF. The rearrangement uses TRBV30 and TRBJ2-1; 7 bases fit TRBD2. From germline, CDR1 is GTSNPN and CDR2 SVGIG (reference sequence). Trimming at V came to 1 base and at J to 10 bases, leaving 7 bases not matched to a gene. The CDR3 is 13 residues long.

J is TRBJ1-1 and V is TRBV7-8; no definite D call. Deletions cut 2 bases from V and 3 bases from J, with 13 bases between. Germline V gives CDR1 SGHVS, CDR2 FQNEAQ. This CDR3 is built from 15 residues. The CDR3 DNA sequence: TGTGCCAGCAGCTTAAGTGGTGAGAGCGACACTGAAGCTTTCTTT. The encoded protein is CASSLSGESDTEAFF.

The chain joins TRBV6-1 to TRBJ1-5; D unclear. The CDR3 spans 14 residues. Trimming left V 2 bases short and J 4 bases short, with 9 bases between. Germline V gene data show CDR1 as MNHNS and CDR2 as SASEGT. The CDR3 DNA reads as TGTGCCAGCAGTGAAAGTGACTGGAATCAGCCCCAGCATTTT. Its protein product is CASSESDWNQPQHF.

Regarding this clone: At the DNA level, this CDR3 is encoded by other sequences in the same sample as well. V is TRBV6-5 and J is TRBJ1-1; D unresolved. V lost 0 bases and J 3 bases, leaving 8 bases between the germline ends. The germline gives CDR1 MNHEY, CDR2 SVGAGI. CDR3 length: 14 amino acids. CDR3 amino acids: CASSYSRRDTEAFF. CDR3 in DNA: TGTGCCAGCAGTTACTCACGACGGGACACTGAAGCTTTCTTT.

The rearrangement links TRBV6-5 to TRBJ1-2, with TRBD1 as a possible D gene (6 bases). Trimming shortened V by 6 bases and J by 7 bases, and 15 bases separated the two germline ends. Per the germline V gene, CDR1 is MNHEY and CDR2 is SVGAGI. The CDR3 loop spans 13 amino acids. CDR3 loop: CASRRTGLGGYTF. The CDR3 coding sequence is TGTGCCAGCAGGAGAACAGGGTTAGGTGGCTACACCTTC.

The gene calls are TRBV28 and TRBJ2-7, with 9 bases fitting TRBD1. The CDR3 sequence is 15 residues long. CDR1 and CDR2 (germline): MDHEN, SYDVKM. With V trimmed by 7 bases and J by 2 bases, 9 bases remained unmatched. The CDR3 nucleotides are TGTGCCAGCACCTCACCGACAGGGGGAGCCTACGAGCAGTACTTC. This translates into CASTSPTGGAYEQYF.

The chain uses TRBV5-1 and TRBJ2-1; 11 bases fit TRBD2. The CDR3 runs to 16 residues. V was pared by 1 base and J by 5 bases, with 5 bases of the junction left unmatched. Germline V gene sequence: CDR1 SGHRS, CDR2 YFSETQ. The CDR3 bases are TGCGCCAGCAGCTTGTTAGCGGGAGGGCCCAACAATGAGCAGTTCTTC. It yields the protein CASSLLAGGPNNEQFF.

V usage is TRBV4-1 and J usage is TRBJ1-3; 8 positions agree with TRBD1. The V and J ends lost 0 bases and 2 bases, in that order; junction bases with no gene match: 3. Germline values: CDR1 MGHRA, CDR2 YSYEKL. This CDR3 contains 16 residues. Here the CDR3 reads CASSQDRGLAGNTIYF. DNA for the CDR3: TGCGCCAGCAGCCAAGACAGGGGGCTTGCTGGAAACACCATATATTTT.

V and J are TRBV19 and TRBJ1-2, with 10 positions matching TRBD1. Germline loops: CDR1 LNHDA, CDR2 SQIVND (reference sequence). Losses at the gene ends were 6 bases for V and 3 bases for J; bases not matched to a gene: 4. This CDR3 comprises 14 residues. Here the CDR3 DNA reads TGTGCCAGTAGGACAGGGGGCGCGGACTATGGCTACACCTTC. The encoded protein is CASRTGGADYGYTF.

V gene TRBV28 combines with J gene TRBJ2-4, with 7 bases that match TRBD2. The ends lost 6 bases at V and 0 bases at J; junction bases unmatched: 8. Germline CDR1 reads MDHEN; CDR2 reads SYDVKM. This CDR3 contains 16 residues. The CDR3 coding sequence is TGTGCCAGCAGCCCGGGGGGAGCTCTAGCCAAAAACATTCAGTACTTC. Translated, it gives CASSPGGALAKNIQYF.